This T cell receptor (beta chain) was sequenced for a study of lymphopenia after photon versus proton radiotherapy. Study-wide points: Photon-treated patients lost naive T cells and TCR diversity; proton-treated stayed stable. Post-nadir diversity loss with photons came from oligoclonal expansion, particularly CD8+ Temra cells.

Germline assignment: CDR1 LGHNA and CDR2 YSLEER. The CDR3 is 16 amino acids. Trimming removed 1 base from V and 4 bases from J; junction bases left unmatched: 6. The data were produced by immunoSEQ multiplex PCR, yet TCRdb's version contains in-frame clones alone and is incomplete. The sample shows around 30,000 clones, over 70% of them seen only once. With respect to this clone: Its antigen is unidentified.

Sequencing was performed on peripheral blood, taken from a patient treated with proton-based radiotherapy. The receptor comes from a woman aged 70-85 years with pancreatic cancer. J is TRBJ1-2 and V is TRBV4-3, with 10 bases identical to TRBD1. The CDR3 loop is CASSQAGQGVSYGYTF. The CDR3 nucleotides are TGCGCCAGCAGCCAAGCCGGACAGGGGGTTTCCTATGGCTACACCTTC.